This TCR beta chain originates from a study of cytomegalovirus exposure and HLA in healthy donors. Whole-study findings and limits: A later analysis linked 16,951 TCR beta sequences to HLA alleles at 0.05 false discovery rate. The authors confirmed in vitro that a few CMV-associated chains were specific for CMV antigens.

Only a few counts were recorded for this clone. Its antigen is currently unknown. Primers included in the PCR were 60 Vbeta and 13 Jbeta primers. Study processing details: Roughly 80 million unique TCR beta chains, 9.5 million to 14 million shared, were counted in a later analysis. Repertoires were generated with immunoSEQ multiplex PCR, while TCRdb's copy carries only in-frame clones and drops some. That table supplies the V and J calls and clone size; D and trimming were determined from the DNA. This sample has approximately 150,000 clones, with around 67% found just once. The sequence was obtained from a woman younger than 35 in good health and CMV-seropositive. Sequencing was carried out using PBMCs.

CDR3 loop: CASSHGPGIMNTEAFF. The CDR3 bases are TGTGCCAGCTCACACGGTCCTGGTATTATGAACACTGAAGCTTTCTTT. This sequence joins TRBV18 and TRBJ1-1; D not resolved. CDR1 is KGHSH and CDR2 is LQKENI in the germline V gene. This CDR3 has 16 amino acids. V was clipped by 4 bases and J by 0 bases, with 15 bases between them.